Sequencing of this TCR beta chain was carried out in a study of T cell responses to AZD1222 COVID-19 vaccine. Trimming pared 1 base from V and 0 bases from J, leaving 19 bases between. CDR1 is LGHDT, CDR2 YNNKEL, per germline (reference sequence). The CDR3 is 20 residues long. TCRdb's table, derived via immunoSEQ multiplex PCR, lists solely in-frame clones and lacks some. The sample has roughly 180,000 clones; 80% to 90% are singletons. This clonotype originated in an adult in good health. The V gene is TRBV3-1 (or the pseudogene TRBV3-2), the J gene TRBJ1-6; TRBD1 is a possible D gene (6 bases). The sample here was peripheral blood, taken on day 0 of AZD1222 vaccination. This chain's CDR3 is CASSQGDIVPGGSYNSPLHF. The CDR3 region has the DNA TGTGCCAGCAGCCAAGGGGACATAGTTCCTGGGGGCTCCTATAATTCACCCCTCCACTTT.